The T cell receptor (beta chain) described here comes from a study of beta chain features in type 1 diabetes. Trimming stripped 3 bases from V and 8 bases from J, with 10 bases between. Germline lookup yields CDR1 KGHSH and CDR2 LQKENI. The CDR3 runs 12 residues. Remarks on this clone: Its antigen is currently unknown.

As every portion of the isolated RNA was reverse transcribed, the sequencing read expressed TCRB transcripts. Around 3.57 million reads was the average for naive, central memory and regulatory T cell samples. Using immunoSEQ multiplex PCR, the repertoire was profiled, and TCRdb retains in-frame clones only, with some absent. Here the sample spans hundreds of thousands of clones, roughly 13% being singletons. Regarding the study as a whole: The study found moderately but significantly shorter TCRB CDR3s in all four CD4+ subsets of Type 1 diabetes patients.

Input material: naive CD4+ T cells from blood. The receptor was derived from a man aged 18 to 30 with type 1 diabetes. The genes are TRBV18 and TRBJ1-1; D unclear. Here the CDR3 reads CASSPGGIEAFF. Here the CDR3 DNA reads TGTGCCAGCTCACCGGGAGGAATAGAAGCTTTCTTT. The variable domain in full, with the rest retrieved from reference TRBV18 and TRBJ1-1, is NAGVMQNPRHLVRRRGQEARLRCSPMKGHSHVYWYRQLPEEGLKFMVYLQKENIIDESGMPKERFSAEFPKEGPSILRIQQVVRGDSAAYFCASSPGGIEAFFGQGTRLTVV.